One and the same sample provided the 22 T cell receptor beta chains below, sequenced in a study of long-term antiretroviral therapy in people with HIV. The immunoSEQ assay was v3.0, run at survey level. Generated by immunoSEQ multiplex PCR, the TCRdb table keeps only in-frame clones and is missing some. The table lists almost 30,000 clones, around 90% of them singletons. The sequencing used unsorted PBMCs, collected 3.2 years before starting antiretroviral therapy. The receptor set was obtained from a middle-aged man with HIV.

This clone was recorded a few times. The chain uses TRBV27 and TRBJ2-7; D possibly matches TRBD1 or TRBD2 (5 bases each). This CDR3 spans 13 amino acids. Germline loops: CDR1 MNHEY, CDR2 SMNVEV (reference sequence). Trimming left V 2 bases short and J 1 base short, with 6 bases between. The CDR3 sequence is CASSLGGSYEQYF. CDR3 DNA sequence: TGTGCCAGCAGTTTAGGGGGATCCTACGAGCAGTACTTC.

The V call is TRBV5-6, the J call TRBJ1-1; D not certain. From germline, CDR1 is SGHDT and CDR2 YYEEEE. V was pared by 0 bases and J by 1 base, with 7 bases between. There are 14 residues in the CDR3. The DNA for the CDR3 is TGTGCCAGCAGCTTGGTCAGAGAGAACACTGAAGCTTTCTTT. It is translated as CASSLVRENTEAFF.

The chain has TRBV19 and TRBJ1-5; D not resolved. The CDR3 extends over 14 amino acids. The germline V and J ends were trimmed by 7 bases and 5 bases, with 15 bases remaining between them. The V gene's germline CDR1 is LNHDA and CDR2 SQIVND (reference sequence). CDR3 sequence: CASKLVGEYQPQHF. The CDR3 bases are TGTGCCAGTAAGTTAGTCGGAGAATATCAGCCCCAGCATTTT.

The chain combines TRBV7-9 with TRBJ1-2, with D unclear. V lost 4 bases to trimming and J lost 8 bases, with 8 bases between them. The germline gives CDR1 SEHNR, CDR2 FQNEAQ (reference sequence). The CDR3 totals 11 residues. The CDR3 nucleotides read TGTGCCAGCAGCTGGGTGAGCGGCTACACCTTC. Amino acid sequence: CASSWVSGYTF.

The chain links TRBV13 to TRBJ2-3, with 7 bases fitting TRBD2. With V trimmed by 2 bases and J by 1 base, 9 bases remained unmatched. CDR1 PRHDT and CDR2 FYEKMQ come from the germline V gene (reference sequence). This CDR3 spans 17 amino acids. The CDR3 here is CASSLRLGGVGTDTQYF. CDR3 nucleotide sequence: TGTGCCAGCAGCTTACGGCTGGGGGGGGTGGGCACAGATACGCAGTATTTT. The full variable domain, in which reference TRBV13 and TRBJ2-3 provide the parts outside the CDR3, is AAGVIQSPRHLIKEKRETATLKCYPIPRHDTVYWYQQGPGQDPQFLISFYEKMQSDKGSIPDRFSAQQFSDYHSELNMSSLELGDSALYFCASSLRLGGVGTDTQYFGPGTRLTVL.

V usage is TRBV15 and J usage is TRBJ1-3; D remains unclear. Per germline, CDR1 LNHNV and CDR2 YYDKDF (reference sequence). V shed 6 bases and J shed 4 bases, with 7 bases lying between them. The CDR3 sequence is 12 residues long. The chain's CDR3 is CATRLPGNTIYF. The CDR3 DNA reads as TGTGCCACCAGGCTCCCCGGAAACACCATATATTTT.

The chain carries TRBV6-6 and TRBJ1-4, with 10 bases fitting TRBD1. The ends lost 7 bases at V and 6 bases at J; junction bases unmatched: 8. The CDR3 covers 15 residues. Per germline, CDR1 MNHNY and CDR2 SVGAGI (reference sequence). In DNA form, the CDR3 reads TGTGCCAGCACCTATAGGGGGACAGGGGATGAAAAACTGTTTTTT. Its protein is CASTYRGTGDEKLFF.

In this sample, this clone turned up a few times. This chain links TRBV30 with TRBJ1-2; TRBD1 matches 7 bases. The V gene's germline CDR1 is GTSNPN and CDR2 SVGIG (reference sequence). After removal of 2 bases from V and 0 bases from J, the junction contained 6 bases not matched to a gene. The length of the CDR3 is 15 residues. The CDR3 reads CAWSRGGLTNYGYTF. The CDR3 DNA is TGTGCCTGGAGTAGAGGGGGCCTAACTAACTATGGCTACACCTTC. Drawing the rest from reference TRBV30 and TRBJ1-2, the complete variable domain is SQTIHQWPATLVQPVGSPLSLECTVEGTSNPNLYWYRQAAGRGLQLLFYSVGIGQISSEVPQNLSASRPQDRQFILSSKKLLLSDSGFYLCAWSRGGLTNYGYTFGSGTRLTVV.

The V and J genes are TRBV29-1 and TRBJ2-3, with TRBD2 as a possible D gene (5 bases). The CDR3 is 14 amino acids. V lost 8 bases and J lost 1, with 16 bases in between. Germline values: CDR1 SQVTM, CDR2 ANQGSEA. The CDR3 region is CSTAGGLGTDTQYF. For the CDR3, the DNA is TGCAGCACCGCGGGCGGGTTGGGCACAGATACGCAGTATTTT.

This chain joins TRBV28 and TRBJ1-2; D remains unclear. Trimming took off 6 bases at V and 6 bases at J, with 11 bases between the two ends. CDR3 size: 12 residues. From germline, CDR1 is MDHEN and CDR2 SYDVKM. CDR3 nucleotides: TGTGCCAGCAGCCTCGGACGGAATGGCTACACCTTC. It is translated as CASSLGRNGYTF.

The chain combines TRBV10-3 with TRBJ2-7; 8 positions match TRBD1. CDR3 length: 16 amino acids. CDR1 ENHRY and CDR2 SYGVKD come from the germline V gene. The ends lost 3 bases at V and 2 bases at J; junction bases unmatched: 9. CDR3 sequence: CAISEGMNRGTYEQYF. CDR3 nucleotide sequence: TGTGCCATCAGTGAAGGTATGAACAGGGGGACCTACGAGCAGTACTTC.

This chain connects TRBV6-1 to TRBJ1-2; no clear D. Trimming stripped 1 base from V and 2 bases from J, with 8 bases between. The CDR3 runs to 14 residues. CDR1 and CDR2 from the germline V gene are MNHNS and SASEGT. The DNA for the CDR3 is TGTGCCAGCAGTGAAGTGTACGGGAACTATGGCTACACCTTC. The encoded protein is CASSEVYGNYGYTF.

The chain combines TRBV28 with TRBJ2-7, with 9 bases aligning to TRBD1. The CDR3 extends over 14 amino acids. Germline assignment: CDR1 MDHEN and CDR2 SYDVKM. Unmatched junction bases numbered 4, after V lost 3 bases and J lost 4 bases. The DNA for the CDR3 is TGTGCCAGCAGTTTGACAGGGGGTAGTTACGAGCAGTACTTC. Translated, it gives CASSLTGGSYEQYF.

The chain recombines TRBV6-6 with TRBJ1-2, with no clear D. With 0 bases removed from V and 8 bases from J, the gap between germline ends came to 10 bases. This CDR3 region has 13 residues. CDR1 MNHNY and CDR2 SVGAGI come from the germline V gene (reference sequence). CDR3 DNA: TGTGCCAGCAGTTACTCGCTACAGCGGGGCTACACCTTC. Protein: CASSYSLQRGYTF.

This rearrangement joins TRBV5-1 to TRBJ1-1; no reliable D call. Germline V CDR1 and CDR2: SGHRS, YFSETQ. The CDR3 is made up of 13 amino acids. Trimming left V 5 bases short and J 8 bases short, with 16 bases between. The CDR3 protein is CASRTDVAQEAFF. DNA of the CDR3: TGCGCCAGCAGGACGGACGTAGCTCAAGAAGCTTTCTTT.

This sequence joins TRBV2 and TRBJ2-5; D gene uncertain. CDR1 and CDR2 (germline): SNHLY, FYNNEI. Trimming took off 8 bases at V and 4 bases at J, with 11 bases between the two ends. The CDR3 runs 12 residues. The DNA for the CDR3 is TGTGCCAGCGGCCTAGGCAGAGAGACCCAGTACTTC. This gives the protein CASGLGRETQYF. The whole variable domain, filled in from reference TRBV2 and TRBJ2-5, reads EPEVTQTPSHQVTQMGQEVILRCVPISNHLYFYWYRQILGQKVEFLVSFYNNEISEKSEIFDDQFSVERPDGSNFTLKIRSTKLEDSAMYFCASGLGRETQYFGPGTRLLVL.

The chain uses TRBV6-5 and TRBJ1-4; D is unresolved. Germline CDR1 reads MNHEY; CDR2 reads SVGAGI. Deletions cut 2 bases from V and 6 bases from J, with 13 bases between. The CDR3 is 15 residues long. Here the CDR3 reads CASSYELSGDEKLFF. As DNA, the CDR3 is TGTGCCAGCAGTTACGAGTTATCTGGGGATGAAAAACTGTTTTTT.

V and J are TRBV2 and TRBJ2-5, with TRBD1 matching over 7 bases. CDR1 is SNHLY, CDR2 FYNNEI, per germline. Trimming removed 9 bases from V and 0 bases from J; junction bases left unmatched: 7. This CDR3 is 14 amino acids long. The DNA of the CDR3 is TGTGCCAGGGCGACAGGGACAAACCAAGAGACCCAGTACTTC. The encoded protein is CARATGTNQETQYF.

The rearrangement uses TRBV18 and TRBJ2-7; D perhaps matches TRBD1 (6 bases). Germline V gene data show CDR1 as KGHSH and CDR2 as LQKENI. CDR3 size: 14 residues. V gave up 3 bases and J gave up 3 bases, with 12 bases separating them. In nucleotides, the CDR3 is TGTGCCAGCTCACCCTTCGGCAGGGGCTACGAGCAGTACTTC. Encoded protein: CASSPFGRGYEQYF.

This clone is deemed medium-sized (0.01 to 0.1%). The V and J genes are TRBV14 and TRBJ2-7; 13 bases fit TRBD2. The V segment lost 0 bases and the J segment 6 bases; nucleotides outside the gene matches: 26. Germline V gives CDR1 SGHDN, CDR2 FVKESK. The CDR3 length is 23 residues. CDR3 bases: TGTGCCAGCAGCCAAGACCACGGACTAGCGGGGGTCTTCGCCCCTCGGAAGATTACCGAGCAGTACTTC. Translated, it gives CASSQDHGLAGVFAPRKITEQYF.

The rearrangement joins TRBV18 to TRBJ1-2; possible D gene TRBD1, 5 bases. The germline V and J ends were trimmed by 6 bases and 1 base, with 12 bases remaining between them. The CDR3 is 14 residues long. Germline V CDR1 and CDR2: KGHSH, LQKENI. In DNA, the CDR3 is TGTGCCAGCTCCCCAATCGACAGTAACTATGGCTACACCTTC. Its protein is CASSPIDSNYGYTF.

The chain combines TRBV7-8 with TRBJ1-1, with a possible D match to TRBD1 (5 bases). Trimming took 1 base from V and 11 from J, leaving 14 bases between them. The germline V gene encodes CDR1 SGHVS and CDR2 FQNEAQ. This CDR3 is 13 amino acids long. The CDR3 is CASSLVPQGTAFF. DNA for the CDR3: TGTGCCAGCAGCTTAGTTCCTCAGGGCACGGCTTTCTTT.